Detailed here is one T cell receptor (beta chain). This record comes from a study of OX40 agonist ivuxolimab in advanced cancers. The V gene's germline CDR1 is SGHRS and CDR2 YFSETQ. Trimming stripped 2 bases from V and 0 bases from J, with 12 bases between. The length of the CDR3 is 15 residues. The assay was immunoSEQ multiplex PCR, and TCRdb's table has in-frame clones only and misses some. Among about 73,000 clones listed, roughly 87% were seen once. This material consisted of CD4+ or CD8+ T cells sorted from blood, taken in a trial of the OX40 agonist ivuxolimab. This TCR derives from an adult with an advanced solid tumor such as melanoma, head and neck, liver or kidney cancer. The genes are TRBV5-1 and TRBJ2-7; perhaps D is TRBD1 or TRBD2 (5 bases each). This CDR3 reads CASSLTTDYSYEQYF. In DNA form, the CDR3 reads TGCGCCAGCAGCTTAACGACAGACTACTCCTACGAGCAGTACTTC.